The 29 T cell receptor beta chains in this list originate from one sample, sequenced in a study of blood T cell repertoires in COVID-19. Method: immunoSEQ multiplex PCR; TCRdb's copy keeps in-frame clones and lacks some. The sample has 150,000 to 180,000 clones, about 90% seen once. Specimen: peripheral blood. Receptors were obtained from a man aged 50 to 60 with acute or convalescent COVID-19.

This clone showed up just a few times. This chain links TRBV4-1 with TRBJ2-7; 7 nucleotides line up with TRBD2. The CDR3 is made up of 16 amino acids. Germline CDR1 is MGHRA and CDR2 is YSYEKL. Trimming removed 1 base from V and 2 bases from J; junction bases left unmatched: 8. The CDR3 here is CASSQAAGTRTYEQYF. DNA for the CDR3: TGCGCCAGCAGCCAAGCAGCGGGAACGCGAACCTACGAGCAGTACTTC.

The rearrangement links TRBV30 to TRBJ2-7; 12 bases align to TRBD2. In germline, CDR1 is GTSNPN, CDR2 SVGIG (reference sequence). J gave up 6 bases and V 4 bases, and 1 base lay outside the gene matches. The length of the CDR3 is 12 residues. CDR3 bases: TGTGCCTGGACACTAGCGGGAGGCGAGCAGTACTTC. It is translated as CAWTLAGGEQYF.

The chain joins TRBV7-2 to TRBJ2-5; TRBD2 agrees at 13 bases. The V gene end was trimmed by 5 bases and the J gene end by 4 bases; junction bases not matched to a gene: 7. CDR3 size: 16 residues. Per germline, CDR1 SGHTA and CDR2 FQGNSA. CDR3 nucleotides: TGTGCCAGCAGCCTGACTAGCGGGAGGTTTGTAGAGACCCAGTACTTC. It translates to CASSLTSGRFVETQYF.

The chain employs TRBV10-3 and TRBJ2-1, with 8 bases identical to TRBD2. The CDR3 is 13 amino acids. Germline V lookup: CDR1 ENHRY, CDR2 SYGVKD. Losses at the gene ends were 4 bases for V and 10 bases for J; bases not matched to a gene: 6. The CDR3, as DNA: TGTGCCATCAGTGCTAGCGGGTCGGCGGAGCAGTTCTTC. Translating it yields CAISASGSAEQFF.

Comments on this clone: Its ends do not fully match the called genes, so a read error is possible. CDR3 DNA: TGTGTCAGCAGTTACTCGATAGCCACAGGGGGAACTGAAGCTTTCTTT. Translation: CVSSYSIATGGTEAFF. J is TRBJ1-1 and V is TRBV6-5, with TRBD1 matching 8 bases. The CDR3 length is 16 residues. Germline CDR1 reads MNHEY; CDR2 reads SVGAGI.

The gene calls are TRBV6-5 and TRBJ2-2; D is possibly TRBD2 (6 bases). Trimming removed 2 bases at V and 3 bases at J, with 10 bases between. This CDR3 comprises 15 residues. Per germline, CDR1 MNHEY and CDR2 SVGAGI. The CDR3 region has the DNA TGTGCCAGCAGTTACGCGGGGTTTCACACCGGGGAGCTGTTTTTT. Protein product: CASSYAGFHTGELFF.

The sample holds one count of this clone. This rearrangement joins TRBV6-5 to TRBJ2-2, with D hard to call. V gave up 0 bases and J gave up 7 bases, with 6 bases separating them. This CDR3 region has 13 residues. The germline CDR1 and CDR2 sequences are MNHEY and SVGAGI. CDR3 protein: CASSYSRGGELFF. For the CDR3, the DNA is TGTGCCAGCAGTTACTCGCGTGGCGGGGAGCTGTTTTTT.

This chain links TRBV19 with TRBJ2-5, with D perhaps matching TRBD1 (5 bases). Germline values: CDR1 LNHDA, CDR2 SQIVND (reference sequence). CDR3 length equals 12 residues. V was trimmed by 4 bases and J by 5 bases, leaving 8 bases between them. The DNA for the CDR3 is TGTGCCAGTAGTACGGCAGGGGAGACCCAGTACTTC. Amino acid sequence: CASSTAGETQYF.

The V and J genes are TRBV7-9 and TRBJ2-3; 9 nucleotides line up with TRBD2. Germline assignment: CDR1 SEHNR and CDR2 FQNEAQ (reference sequence). The CDR3 loop spans 15 amino acids. Germline trimming cut 5 bases from V and 6 bases from J; bases unmatched to any gene: 9. The CDR3, as DNA: TGTGCCAGCAGCCCTTGGCGCGGGGGGGAGGATACGCAGTATTTT. Its protein product is CASSPWRGGEDTQYF. Supplemented by reference TRBV7-9 and TRBJ2-3, the full variable domain reads DTGVSQNPRHKITKRGQNVTFRCDPISEHNRLYWYRQTLGQGPEFLTYFQNEAQLEKSRLLSDRFSAERPKGSFSTLEIQRTEQGDSAMYLCASSPWRGGEDTQYFGPGTRLTVL.

The chain is built from TRBV19 and TRBJ1-4; the D is unclear. Germline CDR1 LNHDA, CDR2 SQIVND (reference sequence). The CDR3 contains 12 residues. The V end was cut by 4 bases, the J end by 4 bases, with 4 bases between. The CDR3 spells CASSSSNEKLFF. CDR3 coding DNA: TGTGCCAGTAGTAGTAGTAATGAAAAACTGTTTTTT.

This sequence joins TRBV6-5 and TRBJ2-1, with 8 bases matching TRBD1. Trimming at V came to 6 bases and at J to 7 bases, leaving 8 bases not matched to a gene. Germline assignment: CDR1 MNHEY and CDR2 SVGAGI. The CDR3 contains 14 residues. CDR3 DNA sequence: TGTGCCAGCAGCCTCACCCGGGACAGGAATGAGCAGTTCTTC. Its translation is CASSLTRDRNEQFF.

This clone was seen only once. This chain joins TRBV18 and TRBJ1-2, with TRBD1 matching 9 bases. This CDR3 region has 14 residues. CDR1 and CDR2 from the germline V gene are KGHSH and LQKENI. After removal of 2 bases from V and 5 bases from J, the junction contained 3 bases not matched to a gene. CDR3: CASSPSGTGYGYTF. CDR3 nucleotide sequence: TGTGCCAGCTCACCATCCGGGACAGGGTATGGCTACACCTTC. The full variable domain, in which reference TRBV18 and TRBJ1-2 provide the parts outside the CDR3, is NAGVMQNPRHLVRRRGQEARLRCSPMKGHSHVYWYRQLPEEGLKFMVYLQKENIIDESGMPKERFSAEFPKEGPSILRIQQVVRGDSAAYFCASSPSGTGYGYTFGSGTRLTVV.

The chain joins TRBV18 to TRBJ2-7, with 12 bases matching TRBD2. V lost 0 bases and J lost 7; bases outside the gene matches: 10. This CDR3 contains 17 residues. Germline-derived CDR1 and CDR2 are KGHSH and LQKENI. This CDR3 is CASSPPERLAGVREQYF. The CDR3 DNA sequence: TGTGCCAGCTCACCACCGGAGAGACTAGCGGGAGTGCGGGAGCAGTACTTC.

The gene calls are TRBV27 and TRBJ1-4; TRBD1 matches 10 bases. The CDR3 sequence is 14 residues long. V was pared by 5 bases and J by 7 bases, with 4 bases of the junction left unmatched. The V gene's germline CDR1 is MNHEY and CDR2 SMNVEV (reference sequence). The CDR3 here is CASSIGTGVEKLFF. CDR3 coding DNA: TGTGCCAGCAGTATCGGGACAGGGGTTGAAAAACTGTTTTTT.

This chain uses TRBV19 with TRBJ1-2, with D hard to call. Germline CDR1 and CDR2: LNHDA and SQIVND (reference sequence). This CDR3 is built from 15 residues. The V and J ends lost 7 bases and 0 bases respectively, with 15 bases between them. The CDR3 spells CASTVGGPANYGYTF. The CDR3 nucleotides read TGTGCCAGTACCGTGGGAGGGCCGGCTAACTATGGCTACACCTTC.

The chain couples TRBV11-1 to TRBJ2-1, with D possibly being TRBD2 (6 bases). Germline CDR1 is SGHAT and CDR2 is FQDESV (reference sequence). Trimming pared 5 bases from V and 3 bases from J, leaving 17 bases between. The CDR3 runs to 16 residues. CDR3 DNA sequence: TGTGCCAGCAGCAATGGAGGGACGGATTTCTACAATGAGCAGTTCTTC. As protein: CASSNGGTDFYNEQFF.

This chain connects TRBV27 to TRBJ2-3; TRBD1 matches 9 bases. V shed 5 bases and J 2 bases; nucleotides not matched to a gene: 5. The V gene's germline CDR1 is MNHEY and CDR2 SMNVEV (reference sequence). The CDR3 has 15 residues. The CDR3 bases are TGTGCCAGCAGTACCCGGGACAGGGCCACAGATACGCAGTATTTT. Translation: CASSTRDRATDTQYF.

J is TRBJ2-5 and V is TRBV9; 7 positions agree with TRBD2. Unmatched junction bases numbered 6, after V lost 0 bases and J lost 1 base. Germline CDR1 is SGDLS and CDR2 is YYNGEE. CDR3 length equals 16 residues. CDR3 DNA sequence: TGTGCCAGCAGCGTAGGGAGCGGGGCTCTCCAAGAGACCCAGTACTTC. As protein: CASSVGSGALQETQYF.

This clone was counted a few times. The chain combines TRBV28 with TRBJ1-1, with 8 bases that match TRBD1. Germline trimming cut 6 bases from V and 5 bases from J; bases unmatched to any gene: 8. This CDR3 comprises 14 residues. Germline CDR1 and CDR2: MDHEN and SYDVKM. CDR3 nucleotide sequence: TGTGCCAGCAGCTACAAACAGGGGGGGACTGAAGCTTTCTTT. Translating it yields CASSYKQGGTEAFF. Full variable domain (missing parts from reference TRBV28 and TRBJ1-1): DVKVTQSSRYLVKRTGEKVFLECVQDMDHENMFWYRQDPGLGLRLIYFSYDVKMKEKGDIPEGYSVSREKKERFSLILESASTNQTSMYLCASSYKQGGTEAFFGQGTRLTVV.

J is TRBJ1-5 and V is TRBV27; TRBD1 aligns across 7 bases. J was trimmed by 2 bases and V by 5 bases; bases with no gene match: 9. CDR3 size: 16 residues. Germline-derived CDR1 and CDR2 are MNHEY and SMNVEV (reference sequence). The DNA of the CDR3 is TGTGCCAGCAGTCCGGACAGGCCGCAGGGCAATCAGCCCCAGCATTTT. It codes for CASSPDRPQGNQPQHF.

DNA for the CDR3: TGCAGTGCTAGTATCGCCCAGGGGGCGTTTGGCTACACCTTC. It is translated as CSASIAQGAFGYTF. The rearrangement joins TRBV20-1 to TRBJ1-2; 8 positions agree with TRBD1. This CDR3 contains 14 residues. Germline lookup yields CDR1 DFQATT and CDR2 SNEGSKA (reference sequence). V lost 3 bases, J lost 7 bases, and 10 bases stayed unmatched.

CDR3 nucleotide sequence: TGTGCCATCAGTGAAAGAGGGGGACCCAATCAGCCCCAGCATTTT. Translation: CAISERGGPNQPQHF. The J gene is TRBJ1-5, the V gene TRBV10-3; a weak D match, TRBD1 (6 bases). V was pared by 3 bases and J by 3 bases, with 12 bases between. The CDR3 is made up of 15 amino acids. The germline gives CDR1 ENHRY, CDR2 SYGVKD.

This clone has a single count. The chain carries TRBV7-2 and TRBJ1-2; D might be TRBD1 (5 bases). Germline V lookup: CDR1 SGHTA, CDR2 FQGNSA. V was shortened by 5 bases and J by 4 bases, with 14 bases between the two germline ends. The CDR3 consists of 14 residues. CDR3 in DNA: TGTGCCAGCAGCCCCCTGGGACTGAGCTATGGCTACACCTTC. It is translated as CASSPLGLSYGYTF.

The V call is TRBV18, the J call TRBJ2-4; D is perhaps TRBD1 (6 bases). V was shortened by 5 bases and J by 4 bases, with 15 bases between the two germline ends. The CDR3 length is 15 residues. Looked up from germline, CDR1 is KGHSH and CDR2 is LQKENI. This chain's CDR3 is CASSILQGTKNIQYF. Here the CDR3 DNA reads TGTGCCAGCTCAATCCTACAGGGTACGAAAAACATTCAGTACTTC.

CDR3 sequence reads: CASSFVGQPGEQFF. As DNA, the CDR3 is TGTGCCAGCAGCTTCGTGGGACAGCCTGGCGAGCAGTTCTTC. This chain links TRBV7-9 with TRBJ2-1; 7 bases align to TRBD1. The CDR3 contains 14 residues. CDR1 SEHNR and CDR2 FQNEAQ come from the germline V gene (reference sequence). V shed 3 bases and J 10 bases; nucleotides not matched to a gene: 9.

J is TRBJ1-3 and V is TRBV5-8; D is uncertain. Trimming stripped 1 base from V and 2 bases from J, with 13 bases between. Germline V gives CDR1 SGHTS, CDR2 YDEGEE. This CDR3 has 16 residues. The CDR3 spells CASSLPPTTTGNTIYF. The CDR3 DNA is TGTGCCAGCAGCTTGCCCCCGACTACCACTGGAAACACCATATATTTT.

This rearrangement joins TRBV27 to TRBJ1-4; 8 bases are a match to TRBD1. Per the germline V gene, CDR1 is MNHEY and CDR2 is SMNVEV (reference sequence). V lost 9 bases and J lost 7; bases outside the gene matches: 4. This CDR3 is 12 amino acids long. CDR3 residues: CASQGAGEKLFF. CDR3 nucleotide sequence: TGTGCCAGTCAGGGGGCTGGTGAAAAACTGTTTTTT.

This rearrangement joins TRBV25-1 to TRBJ2-2; D is unresolved. The CDR3 spans 16 residues. Trimming stripped 6 bases from V and 1 base from J, with 15 bases between. In germline, CDR1 is MGHDK, CDR2 SYGVNS. The CDR3 loop reads CASSAPSNGNTGELFF. As DNA, the CDR3 is TGTGCCAGCAGCGCCCCAAGTAACGGGAACACCGGGGAGCTGTTTTTT.

This clone was seen a handful of times. The chain employs TRBV6-5 and TRBJ2-3; TRBD2 aligns across 7 bases. The junction had 5 bases not matched to a gene; V was cut back by 5 bases and J by 9 bases. Germline V CDR1 and CDR2: MNHEY, SVGAGI. The CDR3 loop spans 12 amino acids. Here the CDR3 DNA reads TGTGCCAGCAGTCCGGGACTATCAACGCAGTATTTT. The encoded protein is CASSPGLSTQYF.